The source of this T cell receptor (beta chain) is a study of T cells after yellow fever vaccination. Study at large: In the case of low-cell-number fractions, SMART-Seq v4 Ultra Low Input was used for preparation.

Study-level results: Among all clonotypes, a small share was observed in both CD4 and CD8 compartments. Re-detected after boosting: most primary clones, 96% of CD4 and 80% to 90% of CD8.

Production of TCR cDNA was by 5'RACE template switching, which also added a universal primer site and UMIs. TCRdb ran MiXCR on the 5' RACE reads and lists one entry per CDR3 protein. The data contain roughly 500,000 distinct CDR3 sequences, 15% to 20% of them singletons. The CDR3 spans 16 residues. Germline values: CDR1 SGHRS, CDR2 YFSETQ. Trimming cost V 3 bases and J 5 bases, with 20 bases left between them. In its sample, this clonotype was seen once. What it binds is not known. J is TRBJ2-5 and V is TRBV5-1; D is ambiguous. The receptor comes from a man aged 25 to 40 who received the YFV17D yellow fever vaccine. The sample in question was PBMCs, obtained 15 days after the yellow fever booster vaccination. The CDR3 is CASSSGPGTLVETQYF. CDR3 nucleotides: TGCGCCAGCAGCTCCGGACCTGGAACCCTCGTGGAGACCCAGTACTTC. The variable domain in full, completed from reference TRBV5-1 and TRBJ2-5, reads KAGVTQTPRYLIKTRGQQVTLSCSPISGHRSVSWYQQTPGQGLQFLFEYFSETQRNKGNFPGRFSGRQFSNSRSEMNVSTLELGDSALYLCASSSGPGTLVETQYFGPGTRLLVL.